The clone carrying this T cell receptor beta chain was seen a handful of times. The sample is drawn from a study of blood T cell repertoires in COVID-19. The wider study: T cells, B-cell-depleted T cells, or PBMCs provided the cDNA or gDNA that served as material.

As originally analysed: For nucleated cells, counts were estimated from reference gene primer amplification. Generated by immunoSEQ multiplex PCR, the TCRdb table keeps only in-frame clones and is missing some. The D gene and trimming were derived from the DNA, and the V and J assignments and clone size from that table. The sample carries hundreds of thousands of clones, roughly 90% recorded once. V shed 4 bases, J shed 2 bases, and the junction held 10 bases outside the gene matches. Germline V CDR1 and CDR2: SGDLS, YYNGEE. The CDR3 has 16 residues. The sequencing input was peripheral blood. The source is a man in his forties with acute or convalescent COVID-19. The V call is TRBV9, the J call TRBJ2-3; 7 bases align to TRBD1. The CDR3 region is CASSSGTARTTDTQYF. The CDR3 DNA sequence: TGTGCCAGCAGCAGTGGGACAGCCCGAACCACAGATACGCAGTATTTT. Complete variable domain (other parts from reference TRBV9 and TRBJ2-3): DSGVTQTPKHLITATGQRVTLRCSPRSGDLSVYWYQQSLDQGLQFLIQYYNGEERAKGNILERFSAQQFPDLHSELNLSSLELGDSALYFCASSSGTARTTDTQYFGPGTRLTVL.